This T cell receptor beta chain was documented in a study of identical twins. MiXCR, applied by TCRdb to the 5' RACE reads, yields one record per CDR3 protein. The repertoire has just under 550,000 distinct CDR3 sequences, 15% of them found once; the top ten carry nearly 0.45%. Notes on this clonotype: Its antigen is undetermined.

Broader study findings: The abundant beta clonotypes from cord blood had fewer insertions, and memory repertoires had none of this. Invariant MAIT and iNKT cells may have partly biased zero-insertion analyses. Compared with unrelated sharing, twin-shared out-of-frame alpha sequences had more low-probability sequences. Model-predicted out-of-frame TCR alpha sharing fell below observed values in monozygotic twins.

The ends lost 4 bases at V and 6 bases at J; junction bases unmatched: 7. Germline lookup yields CDR1 SGHTA and CDR2 FQGNSA. This CDR3 region has 14 residues. These data were also reused for a study on yellow fever vaccine responses in identical twins.

The rearrangement uses TRBV7-2 and TRBJ2-7, with TRBD1 matching over 9 bases. Material for sequencing was CD4+ T cells sorted from blood. This sequence was found in a woman between 18 and 29 years old in good health. CDR3 residues: CASSSGQGVSEQYV. CDR3 nucleotide sequence: TGTGCCAGCAGCTCGGGACAGGGCGTCTCCGAGCAGTACGTC.